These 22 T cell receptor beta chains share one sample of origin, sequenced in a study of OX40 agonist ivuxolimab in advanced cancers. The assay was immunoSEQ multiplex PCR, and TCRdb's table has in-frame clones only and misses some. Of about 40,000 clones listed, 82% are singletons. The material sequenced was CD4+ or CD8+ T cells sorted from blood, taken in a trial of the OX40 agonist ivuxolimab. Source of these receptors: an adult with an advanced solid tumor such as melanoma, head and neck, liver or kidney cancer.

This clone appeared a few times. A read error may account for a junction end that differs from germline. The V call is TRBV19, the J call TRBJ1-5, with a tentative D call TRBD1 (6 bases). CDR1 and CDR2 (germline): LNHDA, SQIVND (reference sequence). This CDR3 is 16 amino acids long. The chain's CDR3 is CASSSARTDPNEPQHF. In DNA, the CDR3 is TGTGCCAGTAGCTCAGCCCGGACAGACCCCAATGAGCCCCAGCATTTT.

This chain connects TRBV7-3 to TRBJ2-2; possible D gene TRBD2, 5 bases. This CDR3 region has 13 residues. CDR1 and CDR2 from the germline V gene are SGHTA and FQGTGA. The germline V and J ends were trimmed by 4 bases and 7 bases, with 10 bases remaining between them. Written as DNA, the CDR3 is TGTGCCAGCAGCTATCGACGGGACGGGGAGCTGTTTTTT. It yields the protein CASSYRRDGELFF.

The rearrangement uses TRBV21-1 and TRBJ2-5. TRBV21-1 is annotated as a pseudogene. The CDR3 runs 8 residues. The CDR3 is CAIQTQYF. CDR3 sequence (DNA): TGTGCCATCCAGACCCAGTACTTC.

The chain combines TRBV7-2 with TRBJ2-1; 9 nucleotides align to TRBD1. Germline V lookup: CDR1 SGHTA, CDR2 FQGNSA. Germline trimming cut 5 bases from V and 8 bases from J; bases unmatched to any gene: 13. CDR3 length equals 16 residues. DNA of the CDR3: TGTGCCAGCAGCCGCTCGGGACAGGGCAATTTATATGAGCAGTTCTTC. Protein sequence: CASSRSGQGNLYEQFF.

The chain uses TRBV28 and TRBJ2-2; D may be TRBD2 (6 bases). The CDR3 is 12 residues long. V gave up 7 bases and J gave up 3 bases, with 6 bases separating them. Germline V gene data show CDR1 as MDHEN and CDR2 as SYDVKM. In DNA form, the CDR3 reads TGTGCCAGCAAGCGGGACACCGGGGAGCTGTTTTTT. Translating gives CASKRDTGELFF.

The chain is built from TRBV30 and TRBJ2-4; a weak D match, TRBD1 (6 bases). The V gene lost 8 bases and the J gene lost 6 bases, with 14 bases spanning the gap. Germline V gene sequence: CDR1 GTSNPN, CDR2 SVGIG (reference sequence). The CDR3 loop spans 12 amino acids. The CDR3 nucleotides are TGTGCCGGCAACCAACAGGGAAACATTCAGTACTTC. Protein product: CAGNQQGNIQYF.

CDR3 nucleotides: TGCAGCTCCGGACAGGGAGGAGGCTACACCTTC. Protein sequence: CSSGQGGGYTF. The V and J genes are TRBV20-1 and TRBJ1-2, with 8 bases fitting TRBD1. The length of the CDR3 is 11 residues. Germline assignment: CDR1 DFQATT and CDR2 SNEGSKA (reference sequence).

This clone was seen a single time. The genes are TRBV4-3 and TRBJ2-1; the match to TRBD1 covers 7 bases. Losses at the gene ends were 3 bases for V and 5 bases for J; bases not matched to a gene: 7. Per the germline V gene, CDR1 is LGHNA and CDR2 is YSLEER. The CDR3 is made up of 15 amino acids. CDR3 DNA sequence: TGCGCCAGCAGCCAGGAACCGGGACAGCACAATGAGCAGTTCTTC. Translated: CASSQEPGQHNEQFF.

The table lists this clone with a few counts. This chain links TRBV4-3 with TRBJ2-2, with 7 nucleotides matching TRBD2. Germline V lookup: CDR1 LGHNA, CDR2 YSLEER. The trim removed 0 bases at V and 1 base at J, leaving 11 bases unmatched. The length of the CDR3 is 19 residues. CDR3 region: CASSQDLGMGLQNTGELFF. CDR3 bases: TGCGCCAGCAGCCAAGATTTGGGGATGGGACTACAGAACACCGGGGAGCTGTTTTTT.

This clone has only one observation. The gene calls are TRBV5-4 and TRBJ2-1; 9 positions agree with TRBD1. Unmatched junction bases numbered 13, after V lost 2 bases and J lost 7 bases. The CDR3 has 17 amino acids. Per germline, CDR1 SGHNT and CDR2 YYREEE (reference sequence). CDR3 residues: CASSLGATGGFKNEQFF. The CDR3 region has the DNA TGTGCCAGCAGCTTAGGGGCGACAGGGGGATTTAAAAATGAGCAGTTCTTC.

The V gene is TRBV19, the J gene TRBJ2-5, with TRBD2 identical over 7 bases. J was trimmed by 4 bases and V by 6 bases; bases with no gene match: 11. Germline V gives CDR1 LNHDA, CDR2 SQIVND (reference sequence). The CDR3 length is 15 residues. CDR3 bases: TGTGCCAGTAGCTTCAAGCGGGGTAGTCGAGAGACCCAGTACTTC. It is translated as CASSFKRGSRETQYF.

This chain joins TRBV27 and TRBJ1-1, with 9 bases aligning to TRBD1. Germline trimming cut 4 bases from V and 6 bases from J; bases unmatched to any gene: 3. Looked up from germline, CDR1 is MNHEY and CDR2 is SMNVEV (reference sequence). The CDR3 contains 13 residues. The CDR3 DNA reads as TGTGCCAGCAGTTGGGACAGGGTCGCTGAAGCTTTCTTT. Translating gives CASSWDRVAEAFF.

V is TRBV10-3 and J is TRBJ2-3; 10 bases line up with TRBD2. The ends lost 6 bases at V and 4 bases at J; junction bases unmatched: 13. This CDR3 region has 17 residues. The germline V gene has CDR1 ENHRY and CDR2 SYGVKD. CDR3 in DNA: TGTGCCATCAGGTCCACGGAGCGGGGGGGCTTGGCAGATACGCAGTATTTT. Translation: CAIRSTERGGLADTQYF.

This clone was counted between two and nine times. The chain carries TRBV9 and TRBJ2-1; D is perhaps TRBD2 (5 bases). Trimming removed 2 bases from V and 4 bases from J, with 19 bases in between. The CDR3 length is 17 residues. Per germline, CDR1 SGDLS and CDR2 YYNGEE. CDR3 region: CASSVSGAGSFYNEQFF. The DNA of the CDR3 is TGTGCCAGCAGCGTCAGCGGCGCTGGATCGTTTTACAATGAGCAGTTCTTC.

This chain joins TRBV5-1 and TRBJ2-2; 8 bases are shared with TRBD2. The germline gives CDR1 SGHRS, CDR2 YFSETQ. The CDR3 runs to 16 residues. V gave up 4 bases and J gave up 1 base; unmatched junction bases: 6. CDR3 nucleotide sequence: TGCGCCAGCAGCCCAGGACTAGCCAGGAACACCGGGGAGCTGTTTTTT. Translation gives CASSPGLARNTGELFF.

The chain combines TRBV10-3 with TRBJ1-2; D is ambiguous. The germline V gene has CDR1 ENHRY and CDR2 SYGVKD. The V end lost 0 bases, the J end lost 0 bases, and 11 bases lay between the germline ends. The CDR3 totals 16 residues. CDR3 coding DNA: TGTGCCATCAGTGAGTCGACTACGGCCGCTAACTATGGCTACACCTTC. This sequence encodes CAISESTTAANYGYTF.

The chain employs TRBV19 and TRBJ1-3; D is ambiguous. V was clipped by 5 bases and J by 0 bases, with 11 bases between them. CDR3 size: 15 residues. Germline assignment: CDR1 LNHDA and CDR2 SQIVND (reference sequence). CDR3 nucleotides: TGTGCCAGTAGTGTGGCAGCTATCTCTGGAAACACCATATATTTT. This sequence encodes CASSVAAISGNTIYF.

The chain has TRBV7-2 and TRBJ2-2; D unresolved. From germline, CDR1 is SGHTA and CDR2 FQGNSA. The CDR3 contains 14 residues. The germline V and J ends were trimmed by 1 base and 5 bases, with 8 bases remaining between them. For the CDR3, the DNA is TGTGCCAGCAGCTTAGAACACGGTACCGGGGAGCTGTTTTTT. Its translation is CASSLEHGTGELFF.

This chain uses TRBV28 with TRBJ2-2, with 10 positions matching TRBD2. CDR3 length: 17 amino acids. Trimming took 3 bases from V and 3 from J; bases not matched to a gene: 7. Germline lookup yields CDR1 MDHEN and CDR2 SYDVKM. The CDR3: CASSFWELAGDTGELFF. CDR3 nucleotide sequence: TGTGCCAGCAGTTTCTGGGAGCTAGCGGGAGACACCGGGGAGCTGTTTTTT.

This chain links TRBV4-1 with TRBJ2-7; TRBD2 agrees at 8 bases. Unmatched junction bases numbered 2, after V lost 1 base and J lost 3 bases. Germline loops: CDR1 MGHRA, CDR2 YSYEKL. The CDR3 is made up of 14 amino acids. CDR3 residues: CASSQVSGDYEQYF. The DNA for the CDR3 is TGCGCCAGCAGCCAAGTTAGCGGGGACTACGAGCAGTACTTC.

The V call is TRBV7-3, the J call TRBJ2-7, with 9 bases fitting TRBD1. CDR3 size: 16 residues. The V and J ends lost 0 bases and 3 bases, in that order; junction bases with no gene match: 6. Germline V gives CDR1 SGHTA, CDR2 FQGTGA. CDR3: CASSLTGQGAFYEQYF. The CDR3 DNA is TGTGCCAGCAGCTTAACGGGACAGGGAGCTTTCTACGAGCAGTACTTC.

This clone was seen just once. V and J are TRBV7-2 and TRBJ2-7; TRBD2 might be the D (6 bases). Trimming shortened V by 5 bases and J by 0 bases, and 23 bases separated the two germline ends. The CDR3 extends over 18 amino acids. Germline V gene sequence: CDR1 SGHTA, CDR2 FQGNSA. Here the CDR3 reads CASSQTWPLAYSSYEQYF. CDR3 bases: TGTGCCAGCAGCCAGACCTGGCCCCTAGCGTATAGCTCCTACGAGCAGTACTTC.